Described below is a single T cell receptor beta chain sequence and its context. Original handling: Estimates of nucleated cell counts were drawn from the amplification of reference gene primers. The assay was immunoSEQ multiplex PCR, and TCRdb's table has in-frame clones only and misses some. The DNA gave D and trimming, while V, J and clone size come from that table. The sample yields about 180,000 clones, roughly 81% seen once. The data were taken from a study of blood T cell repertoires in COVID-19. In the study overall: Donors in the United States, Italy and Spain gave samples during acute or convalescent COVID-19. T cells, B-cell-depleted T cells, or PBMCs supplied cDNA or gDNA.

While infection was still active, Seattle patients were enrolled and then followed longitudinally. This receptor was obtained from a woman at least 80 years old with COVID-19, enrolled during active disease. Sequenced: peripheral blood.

CDR3 sequence: CASSYSTVNTEAFF. The DNA for the CDR3 is TGTGCCAGCAGTTACTCCACAGTGAACACTGAAGCTTTCTTT. The V and J genes are TRBV6-5 and TRBJ1-1; D not certain. The CDR3 has 14 amino acids. Trimming shortened V by 0 bases and J by 0 bases, and 5 bases separated the two germline ends. Germline CDR1 is MNHEY and CDR2 is SVGAGI.